This TCR beta chain was captured by sequencing in a study of T cells after yellow fever vaccination. V shed 3 bases and J 10 bases; nucleotides not matched to a gene: 7. The CDR3 has 13 residues. Germline V gene sequence: CDR1 SGHRS, CDR2 YFSETQ. This clonotype turned up a few times. What it binds is unknown. Findings and caveats of the study: Relatively few clonotypes were ones that appeared in both CD4 and CD8 compartments. Subsequent to the booster, the majority of primary-vaccination clones reappeared (about 97% CD4, around 85% CD8). Weaker overall, the secondary response nonetheless peaked faster (day 5 versus 15). Abundant clonotypes from the bulk population could contaminate FACS-sorted repertoires.

TCRdb reprocessed the 5' RACE reads via MiXCR and lists one record per CDR3 protein. The sample records a few hundred thousand distinct CDR3 sequences, around a sixth being singletons. The source is a man aged 18 to 30 who received the YFV17D yellow fever vaccine. The input for sequencing was PBMCs, taken before the yellow fever booster vaccination. The chain employs TRBV5-1 and TRBJ1-1, with 9 bases identical to TRBD1. CDR3 nucleotide sequence: TGCGCCAGCAGCTGGGGACAGGGAGGCGCAGCTTTCTTT. This translates into CASSWGQGGAAFF. Variable domain in full (rest from reference TRBV5-1 and TRBJ1-1): KAGVTQTPRYLIKTRGQQVTLSCSPISGHRSVSWYQQTPGQGLQFLFEYFSETQRNKGNFPGRFSGRQFSNSRSEMNVSTLELGDSALYLCASSWGQGGAAFFGQGTRLTVV.